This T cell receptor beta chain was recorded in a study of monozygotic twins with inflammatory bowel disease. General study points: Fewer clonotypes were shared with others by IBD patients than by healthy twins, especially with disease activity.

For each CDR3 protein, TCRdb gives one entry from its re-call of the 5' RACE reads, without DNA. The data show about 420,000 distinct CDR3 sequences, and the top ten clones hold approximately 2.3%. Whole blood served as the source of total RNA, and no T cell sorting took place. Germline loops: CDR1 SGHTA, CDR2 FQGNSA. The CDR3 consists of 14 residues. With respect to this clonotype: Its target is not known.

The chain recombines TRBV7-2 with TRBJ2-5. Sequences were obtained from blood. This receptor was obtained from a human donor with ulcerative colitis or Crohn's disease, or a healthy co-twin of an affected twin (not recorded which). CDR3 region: CASSLNHRQETQYF.